Listed here is a single T cell receptor beta chain. This same CDR3 is encoded by further DNA sequences in the sample. CDR3 length: 11 residues. From germline, CDR1 is SQVTM and CDR2 ANQGSEA. The germline V and J ends were trimmed by 7 bases and 5 bases, with 9 bases remaining between them. This record comes from a study of shared clonotypes between healthy human individuals. Assay used: immunoSEQ multiplex PCR; TCRdb lists only in-frame clones, some missing. The repertoire includes some 1,600,000 clones, approximately 98% of them detected once, and roughly 0.45% sits in the top ten. This chain uses TRBV29-1 with TRBJ1-5; a weak D match, TRBD1 (5 bases). The receptor was derived from a man aged 25-45 years in good health. Sequencing used naive CD4+ T cells sorted from blood. Sample subset: CD45RA+ positively selected. The CDR3 reads CSGGDDQPQHF. The DNA of the CDR3 is TGCAGCGGGGGGGATGATCAGCCCCAGCATTTT.